The TCR beta chain described here comes from a study of blood T cells in healthy people across ages. The wider study: Capturing about one barcoded beta molecule per two T cells was achieved by template switching.

Primed by a sample-barcoded 5' primer and a J-beta primer mix, a second PCR proceeded for roughly 7 to 11 cycles. TCRdb analysed the 5' RACE reads with MiXCR anew, one entry per CDR3 protein. The sample includes fewer than 700,000 distinct CDR3 sequences, 35% to 50% seen only once; the top ten take approximately 31%. This CDR3 comprises 13 residues. The germline CDR1 and CDR2 sequences are MNHEY and SMNVEV (reference sequence). V was trimmed by 6 bases and J by 8 bases, leaving 16 bases between them. What was sequenced was blood. The chain employs TRBV27 and TRBJ1-2; D is perhaps TRBD1 (6 bases). This clonotype was obtained from a man at least 80 years old in good health. The CDR3 bases are TGTGCCAGCAGCCTCCGACAGGCGGGGGGCTACACCTTC. As protein: CASSLRQAGGYTF.